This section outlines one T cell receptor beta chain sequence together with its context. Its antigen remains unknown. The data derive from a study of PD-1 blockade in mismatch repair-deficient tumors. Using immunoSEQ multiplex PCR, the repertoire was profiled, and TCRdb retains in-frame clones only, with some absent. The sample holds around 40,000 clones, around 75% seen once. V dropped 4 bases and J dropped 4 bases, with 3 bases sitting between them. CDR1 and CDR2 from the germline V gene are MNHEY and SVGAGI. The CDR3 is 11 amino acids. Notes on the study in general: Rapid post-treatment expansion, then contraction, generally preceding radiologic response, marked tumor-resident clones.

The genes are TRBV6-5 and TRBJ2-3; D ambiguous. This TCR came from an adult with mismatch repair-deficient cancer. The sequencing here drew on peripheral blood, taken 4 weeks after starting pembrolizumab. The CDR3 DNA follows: TGTGCCAGCAGTTGGGCAGATACGCAGTATTTT. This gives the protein CASSWADTQYF.